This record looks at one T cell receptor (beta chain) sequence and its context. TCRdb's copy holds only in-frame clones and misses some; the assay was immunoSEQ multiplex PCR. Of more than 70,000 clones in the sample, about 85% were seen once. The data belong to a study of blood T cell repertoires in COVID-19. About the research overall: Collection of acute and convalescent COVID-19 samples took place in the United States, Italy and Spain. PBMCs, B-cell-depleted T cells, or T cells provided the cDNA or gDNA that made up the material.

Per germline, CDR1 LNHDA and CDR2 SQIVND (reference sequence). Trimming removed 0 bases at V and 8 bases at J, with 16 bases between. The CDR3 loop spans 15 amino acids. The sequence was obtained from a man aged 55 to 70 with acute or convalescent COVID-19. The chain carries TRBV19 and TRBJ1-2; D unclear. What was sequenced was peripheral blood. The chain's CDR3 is CASSIDTGFPGGYTF. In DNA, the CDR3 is TGTGCCAGTAGTATAGATACGGGGTTCCCCGGAGGCTACACCTTC.